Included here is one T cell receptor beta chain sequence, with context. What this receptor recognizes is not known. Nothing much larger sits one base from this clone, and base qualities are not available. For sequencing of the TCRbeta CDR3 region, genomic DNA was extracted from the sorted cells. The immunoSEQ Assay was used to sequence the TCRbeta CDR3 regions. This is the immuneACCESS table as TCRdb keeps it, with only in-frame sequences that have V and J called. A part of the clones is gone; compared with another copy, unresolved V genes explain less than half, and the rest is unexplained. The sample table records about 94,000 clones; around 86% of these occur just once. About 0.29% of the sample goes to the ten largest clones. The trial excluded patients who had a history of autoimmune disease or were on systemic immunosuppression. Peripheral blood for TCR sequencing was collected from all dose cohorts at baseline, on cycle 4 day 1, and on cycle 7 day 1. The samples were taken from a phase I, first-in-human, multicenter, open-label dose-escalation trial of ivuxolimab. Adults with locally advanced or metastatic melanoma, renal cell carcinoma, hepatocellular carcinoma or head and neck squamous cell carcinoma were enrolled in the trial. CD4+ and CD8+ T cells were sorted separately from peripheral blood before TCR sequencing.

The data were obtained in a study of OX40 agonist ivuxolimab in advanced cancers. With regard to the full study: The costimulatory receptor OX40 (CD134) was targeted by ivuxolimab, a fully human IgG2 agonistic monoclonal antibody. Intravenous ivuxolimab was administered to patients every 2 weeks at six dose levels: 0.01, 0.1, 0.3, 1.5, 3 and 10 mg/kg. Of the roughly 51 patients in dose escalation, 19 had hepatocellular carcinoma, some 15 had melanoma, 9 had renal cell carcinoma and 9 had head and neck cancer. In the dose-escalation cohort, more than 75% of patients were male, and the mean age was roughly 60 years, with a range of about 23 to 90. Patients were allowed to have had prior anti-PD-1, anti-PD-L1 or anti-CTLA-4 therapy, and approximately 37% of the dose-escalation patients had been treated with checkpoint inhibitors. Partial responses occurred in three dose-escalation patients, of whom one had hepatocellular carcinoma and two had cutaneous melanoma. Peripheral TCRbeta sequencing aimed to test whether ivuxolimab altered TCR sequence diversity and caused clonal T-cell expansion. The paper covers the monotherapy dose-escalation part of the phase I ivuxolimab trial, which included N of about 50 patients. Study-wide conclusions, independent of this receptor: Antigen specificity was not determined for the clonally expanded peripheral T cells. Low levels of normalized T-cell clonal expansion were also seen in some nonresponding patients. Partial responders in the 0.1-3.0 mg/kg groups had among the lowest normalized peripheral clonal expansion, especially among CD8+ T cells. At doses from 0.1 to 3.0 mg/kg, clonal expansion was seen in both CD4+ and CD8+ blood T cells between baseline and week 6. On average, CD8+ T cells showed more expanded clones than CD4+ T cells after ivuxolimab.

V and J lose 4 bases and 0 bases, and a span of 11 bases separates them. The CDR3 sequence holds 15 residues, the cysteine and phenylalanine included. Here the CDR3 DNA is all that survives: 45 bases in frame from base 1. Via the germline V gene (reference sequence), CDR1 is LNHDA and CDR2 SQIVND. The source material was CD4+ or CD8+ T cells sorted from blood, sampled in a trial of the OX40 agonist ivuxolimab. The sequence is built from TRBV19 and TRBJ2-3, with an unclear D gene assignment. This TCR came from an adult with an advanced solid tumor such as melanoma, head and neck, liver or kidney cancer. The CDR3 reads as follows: CASSNPAGSTDTQYF. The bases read TGTGCCAGTAGTAATCCAGCCGGGAGCACAGATACGCAGTATTTT.